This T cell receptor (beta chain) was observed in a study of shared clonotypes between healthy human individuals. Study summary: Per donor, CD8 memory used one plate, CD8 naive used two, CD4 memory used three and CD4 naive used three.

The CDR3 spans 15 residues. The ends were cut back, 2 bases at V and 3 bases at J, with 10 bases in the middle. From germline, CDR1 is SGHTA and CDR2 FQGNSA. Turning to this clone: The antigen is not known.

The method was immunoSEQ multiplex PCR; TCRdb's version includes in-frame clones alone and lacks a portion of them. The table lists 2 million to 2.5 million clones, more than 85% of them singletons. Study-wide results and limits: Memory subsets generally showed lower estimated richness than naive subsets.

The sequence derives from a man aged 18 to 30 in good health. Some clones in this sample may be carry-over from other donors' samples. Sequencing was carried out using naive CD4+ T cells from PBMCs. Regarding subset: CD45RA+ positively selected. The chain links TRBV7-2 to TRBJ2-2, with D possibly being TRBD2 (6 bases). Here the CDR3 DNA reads TGTGCCAGCAGCTTATTAGCGGATGACACCGGGGAGCTGTTTTTT. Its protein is CASSLLADDTGELFF.